This record concerns one T cell receptor beta chain sequence. No cognate antigen has been identified for it. No much larger clone is present one base from it, and per-base qualities are unavailable. The data stem from a study of shared clonotypes between healthy human individuals (TCRdb year 2020). About the study as a whole: The cohort included three men and two women between 18 and 49 years of age. Per donor, leukapheresis produced somewhere between about 0.94 and 10 billion PBMCs. Different laboratories and diverse techniques were used to prepare libraries and sequence TCR repertoires, to increase sequencing depth and limit assay-specific biases. Blood TCR repertoires of a handful of healthy adults were deeply sequenced to estimate repertoire size and the extent of clonotype sharing between individuals. Per donor, three plates each were used for CD4 naive and CD4 memory, two for CD8 naive, and one for CD8 memory.

Beyond this particular receptor, the publication reports: Rarefaction of sorted-subset datasets indicated incomplete sequencing despite the large sequencing depth. When a few donors were compared, the shared fraction of clonotypes was about 5% for naive CD4, about 4% for naive CD8, 2.3% for memory CD4, and 0.4% for memory CD8. Because the study included only a small number of donors, the genetic and exposure-history diversity represented was limited. Only blood was sampled, and tissue TCR repertoires likely differ from those in blood. Compared with non-shared clonotypes, clonotypes shared by all four sorted-subset donors had higher generation probabilities. Estimated clonotype richness was generally larger for naive than for memory subsets. Pairwise subsampling led to the expectation that sequencing depth would affect the degree of clonotype sharing among donors.

The donors were healthy, HIV-negative adults who had no recently reported acute infections or vaccinations. Every donor was a Caucasian adult residing in Nashville, Tennessee, USA. CD4+ T cells were enriched by magnetic negative selection, after which naive cells were positively selected on CD45RA and the negative fraction was taken as the memory subset. After blood collection by leukapheresis, PBMCs were isolated using Ficoll-Histopaque density gradient centrifugation and then cryopreserved in the vapor phase of liquid nitrogen. Analytical flow cytometry was used to check the purity and quantity of every magnetically sorted T cell population. Genomic DNA was isolated from each sorted fraction and quantified by UV absorbance on a Nanodrop 2000c. Using the deep immunoSEQ assay, TCR CDR3 regions were amplified from genomic DNA by multiplex PCR. Extracted genomic DNA from each cell subset was spread evenly across all wells of several immunoSEQ 96-well plates, with each plate serving as a replicate. For sorted subsets, each replicate PCR was loaded with 200 ng genomic DNA, equivalent to approximately 27,000 T cell genomes. Purified libraries were measured with a Qubit 3.0 fluorometer, size-checked on a Bioanalyzer 2100, and measured again with the KAPA Library Quantification kit. Each immunoSEQ 96-well plate was sequenced on its own single-read 150-cycle Illumina NextSeq 550 flow cell. Processing in the source paper ran as follows. Because only junctional sequences without quality scores were contained in the immunoSEQ output, filtering matching that applied to full-length reads could not be performed. To assign V/J genes and CDR3, sequences were annotated against IMGT germline references using PyIR, a Python wrapper for IgBLAST v1.9. Reads were filtered out if the reads had weak V/J assignments (E-value above 1e-6), no CDR3, stop codons, out-of-frame junctions, or ambiguous translated residues. V3J clonotypes were defined by identical inferred V gene, J gene, and CDR3 amino acid sequence. To compute the percentage overlap between repertoires, the number of shared unique clonotypes was divided by the size of the smaller repertoire. Repertoire richness was assessed with RTK rarefaction, the Chao1 estimator, and Recon v2.1 estimates of unobserved clonotypes. Generation probabilities were computed with OLGA for all TCRbeta clonotypes obtained by the gDNA method from four donors. TCRdb carries this immuneACCESS record with in-frame sequences only. Its versions omit some clonotypes, under half of them owing to an unresolved V gene in the studies checked, with the rest unexplained. The V and J calls and the clone size are those of that table, but D and trimming were determined from the DNA. The sample includes about 1 million clones, with 78% observed a single time. The ten largest account for around 0.47% of the sample.

V lost 1 base and J lost 9 bases; the stretch between them is 16 bases long. CDR1 and CDR2, looked up from the germline V gene, are SNHLY and FYNNEI. There are 15 amino acids in the CDR3, from cysteine to phenylalanine inclusive. The read is trimmed to its CDR3 DNA, 45 bases read in frame from base 1. The chain is made from TRBV2 and TRBJ1-5, and the D gene may be TRBD1, 5 bases matching. Sequencing used memory CD4+ T cells from PBMCs. The meaning of the sample's cell subset or site label: CD45RA-negative fraction. The sequence was collected from a young man in good health. Some clones in this sample may be carry-over from other donors' samples. The DNA sequence is given as TGTGCCAGCAGTGAAGACGGGACCCCGGTAGGGCCCCAGCATTTT. Its protein is CASSEDGTPVGPQHF.